Described below is a single TCR beta chain sequence and its context. Antigen: not known. Described treatment: roughly 19 received Ad26.COV2.S at low or high dose, single or two shots; about 5 received placebo; per-sample allocation not given. All samples were drawn on day 63, counting from the first vaccine or placebo injection. This record belongs to a study of Ad26.COV2.S vaccination and SARS-CoV-2 variants. Study details: Dosing was one shot or two shots 56 days apart.

Findings of the study overall: Responses of T cells in total may have been underestimated by the TCR breadth and depth analyses. Reportedly, spike-specific CD8+ and CD4+ T cell responses achieved substantial breadth once vaccination had taken place.

The CDR3 extends over 13 amino acids. Trimming at V came to 5 bases and at J to 7 bases, leaving 5 bases not matched to a gene. Measured with immunoSEQ multiplex PCR; TCRdb has only the in-frame clones, and not every one. Of about 680,000 clones in the sample, 80% to 90% were seen once. This material consisted of peripheral blood, taken in a trial of Ad26.COV2.S vaccine versus placebo. The chain is built from TRBV12-3 or TRBV12-4 and TRBJ2-1, with 7 bases identical to TRBD1. The TCR comes from a person between 18 and 65 years old who received the Ad26.COV2.S COVID-19 vaccine or a placebo. CDR3: CASSRDRPNEQFF. The CDR3 bases are TGTGCCAGCAGTCGGGACAGACCAAATGAGCAGTTCTTC.